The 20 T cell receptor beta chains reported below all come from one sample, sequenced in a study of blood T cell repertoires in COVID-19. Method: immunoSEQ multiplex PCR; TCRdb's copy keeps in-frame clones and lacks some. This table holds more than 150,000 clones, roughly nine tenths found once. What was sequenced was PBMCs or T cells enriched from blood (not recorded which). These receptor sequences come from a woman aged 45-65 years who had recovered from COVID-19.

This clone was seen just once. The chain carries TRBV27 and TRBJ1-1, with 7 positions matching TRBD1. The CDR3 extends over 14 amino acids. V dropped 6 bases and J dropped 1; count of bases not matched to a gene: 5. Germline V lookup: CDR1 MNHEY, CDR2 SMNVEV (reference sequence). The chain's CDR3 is CASSSGGTNTEAFF. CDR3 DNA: TGTGCCAGCAGCTCAGGGGGAACGAACACTGAAGCTTTCTTT.

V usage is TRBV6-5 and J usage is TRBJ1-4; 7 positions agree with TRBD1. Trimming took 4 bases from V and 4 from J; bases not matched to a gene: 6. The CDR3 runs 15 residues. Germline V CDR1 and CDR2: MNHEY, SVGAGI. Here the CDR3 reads CASSSRTGLNEKLFF. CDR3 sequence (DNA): TGTGCCAGCAGTTCCCGGACAGGTCTTAATGAAAAACTGTTTTTT.

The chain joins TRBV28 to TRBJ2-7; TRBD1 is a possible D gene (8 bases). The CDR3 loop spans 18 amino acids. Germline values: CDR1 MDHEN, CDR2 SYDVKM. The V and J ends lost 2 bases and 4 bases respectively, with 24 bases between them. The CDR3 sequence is CASSLTALQGGKEYEQYF. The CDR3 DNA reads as TGTGCCAGCAGTTTAACCGCCCTACAGGGGGGGAAGGAGTACGAGCAGTACTTC.

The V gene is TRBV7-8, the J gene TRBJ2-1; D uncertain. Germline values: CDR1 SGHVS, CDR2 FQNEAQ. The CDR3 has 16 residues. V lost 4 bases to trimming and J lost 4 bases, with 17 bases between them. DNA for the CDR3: TGTGCCAGCAGCTGGAAAGTATTAGGAGCTTACAATGAGCAGTTCTTC. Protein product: CASSWKVLGAYNEQFF.

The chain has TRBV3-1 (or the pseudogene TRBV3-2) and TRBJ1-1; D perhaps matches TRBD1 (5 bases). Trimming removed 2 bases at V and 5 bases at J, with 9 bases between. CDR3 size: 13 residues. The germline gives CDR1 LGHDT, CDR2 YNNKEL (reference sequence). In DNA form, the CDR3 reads TGTGCCAGCAGCCAACAGGGTGGAACTGAAGCTTTCTTT. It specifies CASSQQGGTEAFF.

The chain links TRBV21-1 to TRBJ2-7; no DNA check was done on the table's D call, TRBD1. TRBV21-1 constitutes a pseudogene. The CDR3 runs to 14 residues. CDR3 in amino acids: CASTRQGFSYEQYF. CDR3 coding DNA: TGTGCCAGCACCAGACAGGGGTTTTCCTACGAGCAGTACTTC.

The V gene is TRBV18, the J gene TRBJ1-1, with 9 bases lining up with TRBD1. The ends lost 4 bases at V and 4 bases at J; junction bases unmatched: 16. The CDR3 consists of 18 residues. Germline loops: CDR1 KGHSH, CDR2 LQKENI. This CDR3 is CASSRSGQGFVGGTEAFF. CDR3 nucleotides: TGTGCCAGCTCACGATCGGGACAGGGTTTCGTAGGAGGCACTGAAGCTTTCTTT.

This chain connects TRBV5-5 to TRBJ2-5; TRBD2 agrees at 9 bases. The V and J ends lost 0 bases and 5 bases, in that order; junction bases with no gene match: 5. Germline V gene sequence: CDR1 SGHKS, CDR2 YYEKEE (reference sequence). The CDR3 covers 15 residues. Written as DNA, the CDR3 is TGTGCCAGCAGCTTGGTCCTAGCGGGATCTGAGACCCAGTACTTC. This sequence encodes CASSLVLAGSETQYF. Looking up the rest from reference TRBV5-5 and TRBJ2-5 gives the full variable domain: DAGVTQSPTHLIKTRGQQVTLRCSPISGHKSVSWYQQVLGQGPQFIFQYYEKEERGRGNFPDRFSARQFPNYSSELNVNALLLGDSALYLCASSLVLAGSETQYFGPGTRLLVL.

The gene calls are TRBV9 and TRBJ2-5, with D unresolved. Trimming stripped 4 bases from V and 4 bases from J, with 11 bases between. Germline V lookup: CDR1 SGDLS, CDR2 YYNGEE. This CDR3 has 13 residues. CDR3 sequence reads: CASSFSPVETQYF. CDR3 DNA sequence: TGTGCCAGCAGCTTCTCTCCCGTAGAGACCCAGTACTTC.

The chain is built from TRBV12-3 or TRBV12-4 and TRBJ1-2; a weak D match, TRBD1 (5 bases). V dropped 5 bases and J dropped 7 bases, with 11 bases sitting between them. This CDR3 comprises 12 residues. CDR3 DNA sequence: TGTGCCAGCAGTGCGCAGGGTCTTGGCTACACCTTC. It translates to CASSAQGLGYTF.

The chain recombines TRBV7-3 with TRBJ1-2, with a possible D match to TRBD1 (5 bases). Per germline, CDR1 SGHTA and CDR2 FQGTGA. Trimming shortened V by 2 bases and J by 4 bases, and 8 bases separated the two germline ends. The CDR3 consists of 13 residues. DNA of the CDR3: TGTGCCAGCAGCTTAGACAGTACCTATGGCTACACCTTC. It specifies CASSLDSTYGYTF.

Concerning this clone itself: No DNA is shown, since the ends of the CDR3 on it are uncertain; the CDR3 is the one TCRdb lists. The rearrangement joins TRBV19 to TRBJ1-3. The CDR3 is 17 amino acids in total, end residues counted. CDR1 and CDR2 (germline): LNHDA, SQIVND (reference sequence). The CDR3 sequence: CASTSGGRLSSGNTIYF.

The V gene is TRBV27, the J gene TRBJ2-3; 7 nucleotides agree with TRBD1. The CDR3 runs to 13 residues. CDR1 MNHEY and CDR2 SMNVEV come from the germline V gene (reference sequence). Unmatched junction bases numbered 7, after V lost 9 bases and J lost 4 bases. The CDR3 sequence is CASRQQGPDTQYF. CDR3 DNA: TGTGCCAGTAGGCAACAGGGGCCAGATACGCAGTATTTT.

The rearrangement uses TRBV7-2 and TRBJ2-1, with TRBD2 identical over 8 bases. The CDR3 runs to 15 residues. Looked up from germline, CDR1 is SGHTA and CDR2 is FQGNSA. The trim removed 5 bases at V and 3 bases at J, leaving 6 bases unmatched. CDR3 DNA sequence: TGTGCCAGCAGCCGTGGCGGGGGGTACTACAATGAGCAGTTCTTC. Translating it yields CASSRGGGYYNEQFF.

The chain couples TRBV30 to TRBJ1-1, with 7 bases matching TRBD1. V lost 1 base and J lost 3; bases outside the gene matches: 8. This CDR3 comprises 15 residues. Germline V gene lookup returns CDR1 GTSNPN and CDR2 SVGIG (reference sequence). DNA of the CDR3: TGTGCCTGGAGTGGGGGGACAGCCCGGTACACTGAAGCTTTCTTT. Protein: CAWSGGTARYTEAFF.

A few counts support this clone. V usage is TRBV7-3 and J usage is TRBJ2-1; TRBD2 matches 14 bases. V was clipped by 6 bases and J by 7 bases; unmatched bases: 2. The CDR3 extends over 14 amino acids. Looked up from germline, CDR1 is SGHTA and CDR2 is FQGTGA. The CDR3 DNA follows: TGTGCCAGCAGTCGGACTAGCGGGAGGAATGAGCAGTTCTTC. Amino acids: CASSRTSGRNEQFF.

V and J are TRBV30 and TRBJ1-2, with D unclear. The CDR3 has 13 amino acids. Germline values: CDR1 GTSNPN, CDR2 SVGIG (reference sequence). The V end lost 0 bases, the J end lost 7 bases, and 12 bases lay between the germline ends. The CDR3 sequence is CAWSVRFSGGYTF. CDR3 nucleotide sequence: TGTGCCTGGAGTGTACGTTTCAGCGGTGGCTACACCTTC. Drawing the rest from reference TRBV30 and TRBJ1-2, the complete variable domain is SQTIHQWPATLVQPVGSPLSLECTVEGTSNPNLYWYRQAAGRGLQLLFYSVGIGQISSEVPQNLSASRPQDRQFILSSKKLLLSDSGFYLCAWSVRFSGGYTFGSGTRLTVV.

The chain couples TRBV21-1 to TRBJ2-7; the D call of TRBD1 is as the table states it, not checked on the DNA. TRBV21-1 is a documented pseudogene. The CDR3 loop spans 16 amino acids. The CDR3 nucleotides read TGTGCCAGCAGCAAAGGCACAGGGGGCGGTATCCGCGAGCAGTACTTC. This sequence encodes CASSKGTGGGIREQYF.

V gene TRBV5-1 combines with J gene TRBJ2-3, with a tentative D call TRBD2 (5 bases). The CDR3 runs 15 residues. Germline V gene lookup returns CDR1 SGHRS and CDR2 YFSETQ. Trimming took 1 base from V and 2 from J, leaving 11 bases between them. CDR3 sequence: CASSLNGISTDTQYF. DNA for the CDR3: TGCGCCAGCAGCTTGAACGGGATCTCCACAGATACGCAGTATTTT. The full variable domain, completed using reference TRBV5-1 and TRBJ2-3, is KAGVTQTPRYLIKTRGQQVTLSCSPISGHRSVSWYQQTPGQGLQFLFEYFSETQRNKGNFPGRFSGRQFSNSRSEMNVSTLELGDSALYLCASSLNGISTDTQYFGPGTRLTVL.

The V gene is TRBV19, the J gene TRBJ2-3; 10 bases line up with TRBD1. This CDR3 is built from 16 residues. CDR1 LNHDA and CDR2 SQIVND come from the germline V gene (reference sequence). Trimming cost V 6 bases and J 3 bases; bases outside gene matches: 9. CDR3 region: CASSATGQGGTDTQYF. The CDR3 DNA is TGTGCCAGTAGCGCTACTGGACAGGGGGGGACAGATACGCAGTATTTT.